One sample yielded the 30 T cell receptor beta chains listed below, sequenced in a study of tumor and adjacent non-tumor tissue in lung cancer. The library came from three nested PCR rounds adapted from ARM-PCR protocols. Via MiXCR, TCRdb re-called the multiplex PCR reads, giving one row per CDR3 protein. The profile shows 65,000 to 85,000 distinct CDR3 sequences, around 76% of them singletons. No cell sorting was done before RNA was extracted from the tissue. Distant lung tissue was collected more than 3 cm away from the tumor edge. Sequencing used distant non-tumor lung tissue. Receptors were obtained from a man in his sixties with non-small cell lung cancer.

Concerning this clonotype itself: This clone may be a read error of a much larger clone one base away. This chain uses TRBV7-9 with TRBJ2-3; unclear D gene. CDR1 SEHNR and CDR2 FQNEAQ come from the germline V gene (reference sequence). Trimming cost V 3 bases and J 6 bases, with 7 bases left between them. The CDR3 spans 12 residues. CDR3 loop: CASSFTEDTQYF. The CDR3 bases are TGTGCCAGCAGCTTTACAGAGGATACGCAGTATTTT.

Comments on this clonotype: Given a much more abundant clone one base away, this may be a read error. Because the CDR3 is missing its conserved closing phenylalanine or tryptophan, this is likely a read error. The chain recombines TRBV20-1 with TRBJ1-5, with D perhaps TRBD1 (6 bases). Germline V gene lookup returns CDR1 DFQATT and CDR2 SNEGSKA (reference sequence). CDR3 length: 13 amino acids. V dropped 3 bases and J dropped 5 bases, with 11 bases sitting between them. The CDR3 reads CSASTGLDQPQHL. The CDR3 nucleotides read TGCAGTGCTAGCACAGGGTTAGATCAGCCCCAGCATCTT.

Comments on this clonotype: Mismatch with germline at one junction end may stem from a read error. The gene calls are TRBV29-1 and TRBJ2-1; D could derive from TRBD1 or TRBD2 (5 bases each). The CDR3 has 13 amino acids. From germline, CDR1 is SQVTM and CDR2 ANQGSEA. CDR3 in DNA: TGCAGCGTTGAGGGGACCATAAACAATGGGCAGTTCTTC. This gives the protein CSVEGTINNGQFF.

Worth noting for this clonotype: The CDR3 does not close with the conserved phenylalanine or tryptophan, likely indicating a read error. V usage is TRBV11-1 and J usage is TRBJ2-5; unclear D gene. Germline loops: CDR1 SGHAT, CDR2 FQDESV (reference sequence). CDR3 length: 14 amino acids. Here the CDR3 DNA reads TGTGACAGCAGCAAAGACACGTACCAAGACACCCAGTACCTC. Amino acid sequence: CDSSKDTYQDTQYL.

The chain joins TRBV11-1 to TRBJ2-5; 10 bases agree with TRBD2. Germline loops: CDR1 SGHAT, CDR2 FQDESV (reference sequence). The CDR3 is 16 residues long. J gave up 2 bases and V 3 bases, and 6 bases lay outside the gene matches. CDR3 amino acids: CASSFGLAVSQETQYF. The DNA for the CDR3 is TGTGCCAGCAGCTTCGGACTAGCGGTGAGTCAAGAGACCCAGTACTTC.

In its sample, this clonotype was seen a few times. A much larger clonotype is one base distant, so this may be a read error. The chain carries TRBV6-5 and TRBJ2-7, with 7 bases lining up with TRBD2. In germline, CDR1 is MNHEY, CDR2 SVGAGI. This CDR3 spans 15 amino acids. Here the CDR3 reads CASGYSGREGSEQYF. For the CDR3, the DNA is TGTGCCAGCGGTTACTCGGGGAGGGAGGGATCCGAGCAGTACTTC.

On this clonotype itself: The conserved phenylalanine or tryptophan normally closing the CDR3 is absent here, so this likely arose from a read error. This sequence joins TRBV7-9 and TRBJ1-1; D is uncertain. CDR3 length: 14 amino acids. V lost 3 bases to trimming and J lost 6 bases, with 14 bases between them. Germline loops: CDR1 SEHNR, CDR2 FQNEAQ (reference sequence). CDR3 in amino acids: CASSFVEAQAEAFS. The DNA for the CDR3 is TGTGCCAGCAGCTTCGTCGAAGCCCAGGCTGAAGCTTTCTCT.

As to this clonotype: One end of the junction is discordant with germline, which a read error may explain. The CDR3 nucleotides are TGCAGAGCAAGAAGGGGGGGACAGGGTTCCCACGAGCAATACTTC. Translation: CRARRGGQGSHEQYF. The chain has TRBV29-1 and TRBJ2-7; 9 positions agree with TRBD1. CDR1 and CDR2 from the germline V gene are SQVTM and ANQGSEA. The CDR3 is made up of 15 amino acids.

About this clonotype: At one end the junction does not follow the germline gene, possibly because of a read error. The chain links TRBV11-2 to TRBJ2-5, with unresolved D. CDR3 length equals 15 residues. Germline V CDR1 and CDR2: SGHAT, FQNNGV. CDR3 loop: CASSARSLTSETQYF. Written as DNA, the CDR3 is TGTGCTAGCAGCGCGAGGTCCCTCACCTCTGAGACCCAGTACTTC. Supplemented by reference TRBV11-2 and TRBJ2-5, the full variable domain reads EAGVAQSPRYKIIEKRQSVAFWCNPISGHATLYWYQQILGQGPKLLIQFQNNGVVDDSQLPKDRFSAERLKGVDSTLKIQPAKLEDSAVYLCASSARSLTSETQYFGPGTRLLVL.

V is TRBV4-1 and J is TRBJ1-1; TRBD1 might be the D (5 bases). Trimming removed 6 bases from V and 6 bases from J, with 20 bases in between. CDR1 MGHRA and CDR2 YSYEKL come from the germline V gene. The CDR3 consists of 15 residues. DNA of the CDR3: TGCGCCAGCAGTCATATGGGACTTGGGAAACCTGAAGCTTTCTTT. Protein product: CASSHMGLGKPEAFF.

Comments on this clonotype: One junction end disagrees with the germline gene, perhaps due to a read error. V is TRBV2 and J is TRBJ1-5, with a possible D match to TRBD1 (5 bases). Germline-derived CDR1 and CDR2 are SNHLY and FYNNEI. This CDR3 spans 15 amino acids. CDR3 nucleotides: TGTGCCAGCAGTGATAGGGGAAGGATCGATCAGCCTCAGCATTTT. This encodes CASSDRGRIDQPQHF.

This clonotype was seen once. A much larger clone differs by one base, so this may be a read error. The gene calls are TRBV7-9 and TRBJ2-1; possible D gene TRBD1, 6 bases. This CDR3 is 16 amino acids long. In germline, CDR1 is SEHNR, CDR2 FQNEAQ (reference sequence). V lost 4 bases and J lost 7, with 20 bases in between. Written as DNA, the CDR3 is TGTGCCAGCAGCTATTCTCCCGGGACAAGTCTTAATGAGCAGTTCTTC. Its protein product is CASSYSPGTSLNEQFF.

The rearrangement uses TRBV28 and TRBJ2-2; TRBD1 aligns across 9 bases. The germline V gene has CDR1 MDHEN and CDR2 SYDVKM. The CDR3 spans 16 residues. With 5 bases clipped from V and 12 bases from J, the junction kept 16 bases outside the gene matches. This CDR3 reads CASSDPGQGLAGKLFF. In nucleotides, the CDR3 is TGTGCCAGCAGTGATCCGGGACAGGGATTAGCAGGGAAGCTGTTTTTT.

V gene TRBV29-1 combines with J gene TRBJ2-5; unclear D gene. The CDR3 loop spans 14 amino acids. Trimming took 4 bases from V and 3 from J, leaving 15 bases between them. From germline, CDR1 is SQVTM and CDR2 ANQGSEA. The CDR3 loop reads CSVAGGPAEETQYF. The CDR3 DNA reads TGCAGCGTTGCCGGCGGACCGGCAGAAGAGACCCAGTACTTC.

Turning to this clonotype: Possible read error: a much larger clone is one base away. This chain connects TRBV11-2 to TRBJ2-1, with TRBD1 matching over 9 bases. CDR1 is SGHAT and CDR2 is FQNNGV in the germline V gene. The CDR3 covers 16 residues. V was clipped by 3 bases and J by 9 bases; unmatched bases: 12. CDR3 DNA: TGTGCCAGCAGCTTGGAACAGGGACAGGGATTCACTGAGCAGTTCTTC. As protein: CASSLEQGQGFTEQFF.

The V and J genes are TRBV11-3 and TRBJ2-7, with 8 bases identical to TRBD1. Trimming removed 9 bases from V and 7 bases from J; junction bases left unmatched: 17. CDR1 and CDR2 (germline): SGHNT, YENEEA. This CDR3 spans 15 amino acids. Here the CDR3 DNA reads TGTGCCAGTAGCCCCCCGCGACAGGGGACTCGGGAGCAGTACTTC. Protein sequence: CASSPPRQGTREQYF.

The chain combines TRBV12-3 or TRBV12-4 with TRBJ2-1, with TRBD1 as a possible D gene (5 bases). V lost 6 bases and J lost 7, with 19 bases in between. The CDR3 length is 15 residues. This CDR3 reads CASSPGQGMWNEQFF. The CDR3 nucleotides read TGTGCCAGCAGCCCGGGTCAGGGTATGTGGAATGAGCAGTTCTTC.

As regards this clonotype: Compared with germline, one end of the junction differs, possibly owing to a read error. The V and J genes are TRBV20-1 and TRBJ2-3; perhaps TRBD2 as D (5 bases). This CDR3 is built from 13 residues. Germline CDR1 and CDR2: DFQATT and SNEGSKA (reference sequence). CDR3 DNA sequence: TGCAGTGCCTCGGGTGTGGAGGCAGATACCCAGTATTTT. Its protein product is CSASGVEADTQYF.

A note on this clonotype: Possible read error: a much larger clone is one base away. The chain has TRBV20-1 and TRBJ2-7; tentatively, D is TRBD1 (6 bases). From germline, CDR1 is DFQATT and CDR2 SNEGSKA (reference sequence). V shed 0 bases and J shed 5 bases, with 20 bases lying between them. The CDR3 consists of 16 residues. The CDR3 spells CSARDLRVDRPDEQYF. CDR3 sequence (DNA): TGCAGTGCTAGAGATCTCAGGGTTGACAGGCCTGACGAGCAGTACTTC.

This chain links TRBV7-9 with TRBJ2-2; D is unclear. The germline gives CDR1 SEHNR, CDR2 FQNEAQ (reference sequence). This CDR3 has 12 amino acids. Between the trimmed V and J ends, which lost 10 bases and 7 bases, there was a span of 13 bases. The CDR3 region is CATRNEDGELFF. The CDR3 nucleotides are TGTGCCACCAGAAACGAAGACGGGGAGCTGTTTTTT.

This chain connects TRBV28 to TRBJ2-1, with a possible D match to TRBD2 (5 bases). This CDR3 is built from 13 residues. Germline V CDR1 and CDR2: MDHEN, SYDVKM. Trimming took 6 bases from V and 4 from J, leaving 10 bases between them. The DNA for the CDR3 is TGTGCCAGCAGGCGGGTAATGTACAATGAGCAGTTCTTC. Protein sequence: CASRRVMYNEQFF.

This clonotype appeared once. One junction end disagrees with the germline gene, perhaps due to a read error. The chain has TRBV29-1 and TRBJ2-7; D might be TRBD1 (5 bases). The CDR3 covers 11 residues. Germline-derived CDR1 and CDR2 are SQVTM and ANQGSEA. The CDR3 here is CRVEGVNEQYF. CDR3 nucleotide sequence: TGCAGAGTTGAAGGGGTGAACGAGCAGTACTTC.

Regarding this clonotype: One end of the junction fails to match germline, which may point to a read error. The chain carries TRBV20-1 and TRBJ2-7; TRBD1 is a possible D gene (6 bases). Germline assignment: CDR1 DFQATT and CDR2 SNEGSKA (reference sequence). The CDR3 consists of 16 residues. The chain's CDR3 is CGARGRMGTQHYEQYF. The CDR3 DNA sequence: TGCGGTGCTAGAGGTAGGATGGGGACACAACACTACGAGCAGTACTTC.

This rearrangement joins TRBV6-5 to TRBJ2-3; a possible D gene is TRBD2 (6 bases). The CDR3 spans 16 residues. Germline V gene sequence: CDR1 MNHEY, CDR2 SVGAGI. V gave up 4 bases and J gave up 4 bases, with 18 bases separating them. CDR3 region: CASSSQKGSSADTQYF. CDR3 in DNA: TGTGCCAGCAGTTCCCAGAAAGGGTCTAGCGCAGATACGCAGTATTTT.

With regard to this clonotype: One junction end disagrees with the germline gene, perhaps due to a read error. The V call is TRBV29-1, the J call TRBJ1-1; 8 positions agree with TRBD1. Looked up from germline, CDR1 is SQVTM and CDR2 is ANQGSEA. The CDR3 covers 12 residues. CDR3 residues: CSEGTGNTEVFF. The CDR3 DNA reads TGCAGCGAGGGGACAGGAAACACTGAAGTTTTCTTT.

This clonotype was counted between two and nine times. The chain combines TRBV20-1 with TRBJ2-2; TRBD1 is a possible D gene (6 bases). The CDR3 extends over 14 amino acids. Per germline, CDR1 DFQATT and CDR2 SNEGSKA (reference sequence). The V end was cut by 6 bases, the J end by 3 bases, with 14 bases between. CDR3 sequence (DNA): TGCAGTGCCCGGTACAGGGTCGACACCGGGGAGCTGTTTTTT. It translates to CSARYRVDTGELFF.

As to this clonotype: Compared with germline, one end of the junction differs, possibly owing to a read error. The V gene is TRBV4-1, the J gene TRBJ2-1; TRBD2 aligns across 8 bases. CDR1 MGHRA and CDR2 YSYEKL come from the germline V gene. The CDR3 has 18 amino acids. The CDR3 DNA is TGCGCCATCAGCCAAGGCTGGCGGGAGGTGGGCTCCTACAATGACCAGTTCTTC. As protein: CAISQGWREVGSYNDQFF.

This chain links TRBV5-6 with TRBJ1-1; 9 bases map to TRBD1. The germline CDR1 and CDR2 sequences are SGHDT and YYEEEE. This CDR3 has 14 residues. The CDR3 nucleotides read TGTGCTGGCAGCCTTCTACAGGGGGCAGCGGAAGCTTTCTTT. This sequence encodes CAGSLLQGAAEAFF.

Remarks on this clonotype: A read error may produce the germline difference seen at one junction end. The V gene is TRBV30, the J gene TRBJ2-6; tentatively, D is TRBD1 (5 bases). Germline V gene lookup returns CDR1 GTSNPN and CDR2 SVGIG (reference sequence). The CDR3 contains 14 residues. CDR3 nucleotides: TGTACCTGGAATACGGGCTCTGGGGCCAAGGTCCTGACTTTC. Translated, it gives CTWNTGSGAKVLTF.

Turning to this clonotype: Lacking the conserved final phenylalanine or tryptophan, this CDR3 likely reflects a read error. The chain links TRBV10-2 to TRBJ1-6; 7 nucleotides line up with TRBD1. Germline assignment: CDR1 WSHSY and CDR2 SAAADI. The CDR3 totals 17 residues. This CDR3 is CTSSQPWTGAYNSPLHL. The CDR3, as DNA: TGCACCAGCAGTCAACCCTGGACAGGAGCGTATAATTCACCCCTCCACCTT.